This TCR beta chain was recovered during a study of CD8 T cells in Susac syndrome. The sample holds one count of this clonotype. A quantity of roughly 0.5 to 1 ug RNA underwent reverse transcription using random hexamers. The immunoSEQ assay covered 54 Vbeta and 13 Jbeta segments for CDR3. One entry per CDR3 protein, called by TCRdb with MiXCR from the immunoSEQ multiplex PCR reads. The table has 80,000 to 90,000 distinct CDR3 sequences, approximately 95% seen once. CDR1 and CDR2 (germline): LNHNV, YYDKDF (reference sequence). This CDR3 spans 12 amino acids. Trimming shortened V by 3 bases and J by 8 bases, and 9 bases separated the two germline ends. Sequencing targeted TCR beta in T cells from blood (CD8+ and CD4+).

The sequencing sample was made of CD8+ T cells from PBMCs. J is TRBJ2-3 and V is TRBV15; D gene uncertain. The receptor's source is a human donor in good health. The CDR3 is CATSRPAGTQYF. DNA for the CDR3: TGTGCCACCAGCAGGCCCGCTGGTACGCAGTATTTT.